The 31 T cell receptor beta chains below were found in one sample sequenced in a study of T cells in tumors and immune-related adverse events. Sequenced by immunoSEQ multiplex PCR; TCRdb stores in-frame clones only, minus some. The data show around 22,000 clones, with around 90% seen just once and approximately 1.5% held by the top ten. The starting material was lymph node tissue, obtained from a patient treated with anti-PD-1 therapy. These receptors were obtained from a female donor with metastatic renal cell carcinoma.

J is TRBJ2-7 and V is TRBV7-8; D is ambiguous. Germline loops: CDR1 SGHVS, CDR2 FQNEAQ. CDR3 length equals 11 residues. V lost 1 base and J 3 bases, leaving 1 base between the germline ends. In nucleotides, the CDR3 is TGTGCCAGCAGCTTAGTCTACGAGCAGTACTTC. It specifies CASSLVYEQYF.

J is TRBJ2-5 and V is TRBV5-1, with a possible D match to TRBD2 (6 bases). The CDR3 runs to 14 residues. The V gene's germline CDR1 is SGHRS and CDR2 YFSETQ. The ends were cut back, 2 bases at V and 2 bases at J, with 10 bases in the middle. CDR3 sequence reads: CASSFGGTQETQYF. CDR3 bases: TGCGCCAGCAGCTTTGGGGGGACGCAAGAGACCCAGTACTTC.

This chain connects TRBV15 to TRBJ1-2; D call uncertain. V shed 0 bases and J shed 7 bases, with 15 bases lying between them. CDR3 size: 15 residues. The V gene's germline CDR1 is LNHNV and CDR2 YYDKDF (reference sequence). CDR3 sequence (DNA): TGTGCCACCAGCAGAGATAGGGTGCGTAGCAGTGGCTACACCTTC. Amino acid sequence: CATSRDRVRSSGYTF.

V gene TRBV11-2 combines with J gene TRBJ2-1, with 7 bases aligning to TRBD1. The CDR3 spans 16 residues. Germline trimming cut 0 bases from V and 6 bases from J; bases unmatched to any gene: 8. Germline loops: CDR1 SGHAT, CDR2 FQNNGV. CDR3 nucleotides: TGTGCCAGCAGCTTAGATAGTGGGACAGTCCTCAATGAGCAGTTCTTC. As protein: CASSLDSGTVLNEQFF.

This clone was picked up a small number of times. The chain has TRBV30 and TRBJ1-1, with 8 bases fitting TRBD1. V lost 2 bases to trimming and J lost 1 base; unmatched junction nucleotides: 6. Germline CDR1 is GTSNPN and CDR2 is SVGIG (reference sequence). The CDR3 runs to 15 residues. The CDR3 is CAWSHQGATNTEAFF. CDR3 nucleotide sequence: TGTGCCTGGAGTCATCAGGGGGCGACGAACACTGAAGCTTTCTTT.

The chain combines TRBV5-1 with TRBJ2-1, with TRBD1 matching over 7 bases. Trimming at V came to 2 bases and at J to 0 bases, leaving 5 bases not matched to a gene. This CDR3 has 16 residues. CDR1 is SGHRS and CDR2 is YFSETQ in the germline V gene. CDR3 nucleotide sequence: TGCGCCAGCAGCTTAGACAGGGCAAGCTCCTACAATGAGCAGTTCTTC. Protein product: CASSLDRASSYNEQFF.

The chain joins TRBV28 to TRBJ1-1; 8 bases match TRBD1. There are 13 residues in the CDR3. Trimming took 10 bases from V and 0 from J; bases not matched to a gene: 4. CDR1 is MDHEN, CDR2 SYDVKM, per germline. The CDR3 DNA reads TGTGCCACGGTACAGGGGGTGAACACTGAAGCTTTCTTT. It encodes CATVQGVNTEAFF.

The chain joins TRBV7-9 to TRBJ2-1, with unresolved D. Germline V gives CDR1 SEHNR, CDR2 FQNEAQ (reference sequence). Trimming took off 5 bases at V and 3 bases at J, with 11 bases between the two ends. This CDR3 contains 14 residues. The CDR3 spells CASSPPDGYNEQFF. For the CDR3, the DNA is TGTGCCAGCAGCCCCCCGGACGGCTACAATGAGCAGTTCTTC.

V gene TRBV13 combines with J gene TRBJ2-7; possible D gene TRBD1, 6 bases. Germline V gene lookup returns CDR1 PRHDT and CDR2 FYEKMQ (reference sequence). The CDR3 runs 16 residues. The germline V and J ends were trimmed by 4 bases and 3 bases, with 19 bases remaining between them. The DNA of the CDR3 is TGTGCCAGCAGCTCGAGGCAGGGGTGGAGTCTCTACGAGCAGTACTTC. Protein sequence: CASSSRQGWSLYEQYF. Variable domain in full (rest from reference TRBV13 and TRBJ2-7): AAGVIQSPRHLIKEKRETATLKCYPIPRHDTVYWYQQGPGQDPQFLISFYEKMQSDKGSIPDRFSAQQFSDYHSELNMSSLELGDSALYFCASSSRQGWSLYEQYFGPGTRLTVT.

This chain uses TRBV7-6 with TRBJ2-1; 13 bases agree with TRBD2. Germline CDR1 and CDR2: SGHVS and FNYEAQ. The CDR3 covers 18 residues. The J segment lost 0 bases and the V segment lost 4 bases, leaving 6 bases of the junction unmatched. The CDR3: CASSSPGLAGLSYNEQFF. The CDR3 nucleotides are TGTGCCAGCAGCTCACCGGGACTAGCGGGACTCTCCTACAATGAGCAGTTCTTC.

The chain carries TRBV14 and TRBJ2-5; 9 bases line up with TRBD2. This CDR3 comprises 15 residues. CDR1 and CDR2 from the germline V gene are SGHDN and FVKESK. Germline trimming cut 4 bases from V and 5 bases from J; bases unmatched to any gene: 8. The CDR3 loop is CASSRTLAGWETQYF. The CDR3 nucleotides read TGTGCCAGCAGCCGGACCCTAGCGGGGTGGGAGACCCAGTACTTC.

This clone occurred a few times. This chain joins TRBV7-9 and TRBJ1-5; D might be TRBD1 (5 bases). CDR1 SEHNR and CDR2 FQNEAQ come from the germline V gene (reference sequence). The V end lost 4 bases, the J end lost 3 bases, and 10 bases lay between the germline ends. The CDR3 extends over 14 amino acids. The CDR3 coding sequence is TGTGCCAGCAGCTCAGTGGACATCAATCAGCCCCAGCATTTT. Its protein is CASSSVDINQPQHF.

The count of this clone is one. The chain uses TRBV5-1 and TRBJ1-3; TRBD1 agrees at 9 bases. The CDR3 is 15 amino acids. The junction had 6 bases not matched to a gene; V was cut back by 4 bases and J by 4 bases. Germline CDR1 reads SGHRS; CDR2 reads YFSETQ. The CDR3 sequence is CASSPGQGFGNTIYF. CDR3 nucleotides: TGCGCCAGCAGCCCGGGACAGGGATTCGGAAACACCATATATTTT.

This clone occurred a few times. The V gene is TRBV30, the J gene TRBJ1-2; TRBD1 matches 10 bases. The CDR3 is 13 residues long. Trimming removed 1 base from V and 8 bases from J; junction bases left unmatched: 4. Germline values: CDR1 GTSNPN, CDR2 SVGIG (reference sequence). The DNA for the CDR3 is TGTGCCTGGAGTGCGACAGGGGGCCAGGGCTACACCTTC. Its protein is CAWSATGGQGYTF.

The DNA for the CDR3 is TGCAGCGTTGAGGGAGGGAGGGGTGGCTACACCTTC. This codes for CSVEGGRGGYTF. The V gene is TRBV29-1, the J gene TRBJ1-2, with a tentative D call TRBD1 (5 bases). Trimming shortened V by 3 bases and J by 7 bases, and 12 bases separated the two germline ends. Germline CDR1 SQVTM, CDR2 ANQGSEA. CDR3 length: 12 residues. Full variable domain (outside the CDR3, taken from reference TRBV29-1 and TRBJ1-2): SAVISQKPSRDICQRGTSLTIQCQVDSQVTMMFWYRQQPGQSLTLIATANQGSEATYESGFVIDKFPISRPNLTFSTLTVSNMSPEDSSIYLCSVEGGRGGYTFGSGTRLTVV.

The V call is TRBV7-6, the J call TRBJ2-1, with D perhaps assigned TRBD1 or TRBD2 (5 bases each). Germline values: CDR1 SGHVS, CDR2 FNYEAQ. The ends were cut back, 5 bases at V and 8 bases at J, with 13 bases in the middle. The CDR3 is made up of 13 amino acids. The CDR3 DNA reads as TGTGCCAGCAGCCCCGAGCTGGGGGATGAGCAGTTCTTC. It specifies CASSPELGDEQFF. The full variable domain, in which reference TRBV7-6 and TRBJ2-1 provide the parts outside the CDR3, is GAGVSQSPRYKVTKRGQDVALRCDPISGHVSLYWYRQALGQGPEFLTYFNYEAQQDKSGLPNDRFSAERPEGSISTLTIQRTEQRDSAMYRCASSPELGDEQFFGPGTRLTVL.

CDR3 nucleotide sequence: TGTGCCAGCGGAGGTTTTAATCAGCCCCAGCATTTT. This encodes CASGGFNQPQHF. The rearrangement joins TRBV7-2 to TRBJ1-5; D unresolved. CDR3 length: 12 amino acids. Per germline, CDR1 SGHTA and CDR2 FQGNSA. With 8 bases removed from V and 4 bases from J, the gap between germline ends came to 9 bases.

V is TRBV11-2 and J is TRBJ1-1; D uncertain. CDR3 length: 16 amino acids. V was shortened by 3 bases and J by 0 bases, with 14 bases between the two germline ends. Per the germline V gene, CDR1 is SGHAT and CDR2 is FQNNGV. CDR3 region: CASSFPVFRLNTEAFF. The CDR3 DNA sequence: TGTGCCAGCAGCTTCCCCGTGTTTCGGCTGAACACTGAAGCTTTCTTT. Based on the CDR3 plus reference TRBV11-2 and TRBJ1-1, the full variable domain is EAGVAQSPRYKIIEKRQSVAFWCNPISGHATLYWYQQILGQGPKLLIQFQNNGVVDDSQLPKDRFSAERLKGVDSTLKIQPAKLEDSAVYLCASSFPVFRLNTEAFFGQGTRLTVV.

This chain links TRBV5-1 with TRBJ2-3; D perhaps matches TRBD2 (7 bases). Per the germline V gene, CDR1 is SGHRS and CDR2 is YFSETQ. The CDR3 is 13 residues long. V was trimmed by 4 bases and J by 4 bases, leaving 10 bases between them. The CDR3 here is CASSRGGADTQYF. Written as DNA, the CDR3 is TGCGCCAGCAGCCGAGGGGGGGCAGATACGCAGTATTTT.

The rearrangement uses TRBV5-1 and TRBJ2-3; TRBD2 agrees at 10 bases. With 2 bases clipped from V and 2 bases from J, the junction kept 5 bases outside the gene matches. Per germline, CDR1 SGHRS and CDR2 YFSETQ. The CDR3 contains 16 residues. Here the CDR3 DNA reads TGCGCCAGCAGCTTAACTAGCGGGGCGGCCACAGATACGCAGTATTTT. This sequence encodes CASSLTSGAATDTQYF.

This chain uses TRBV11-3 with TRBJ1-2; D is uncertain. V was pared by 5 bases and J by 6 bases, with 19 bases between. Germline V gene sequence: CDR1 SGHNT, CDR2 YENEEA. There are 15 residues in the CDR3. The DNA for the CDR3 is TGTGCCAGCAGCAATAGGGCTTCGTTCTGGGATGGCTACACCTTC. Its translation: CASSNRASFWDGYTF.

This clone appeared a few times. The chain carries TRBV7-2 and TRBJ1-2; a possible D gene is TRBD1 (5 bases). Deletions cut 1 base from V and 6 bases from J, with 15 bases between. The CDR3 length is 15 residues. Germline V lookup: CDR1 SGHTA, CDR2 FQGNSA. DNA of the CDR3: TGTGCCAGCAGCTTAGGTTTACGCGGGGACCATGGCTACACCTTC. Encoded protein: CASSLGLRGDHGYTF. The full variable domain, with the rest looked up from reference TRBV7-2 and TRBJ1-2, is GAGVSQSPSNKVTEKGKDVELRCDPISGHTALYWYRQSLGQGLEFLIYFQGNSAPDKSGLPSDRFSAERTGGSVSTLTIQRTQQEDSAVYLCASSLGLRGDHGYTFGSGTRLTVV.

This clone was counted once. V usage is TRBV28 and J usage is TRBJ2-1, with D possibly matching TRBD1 (6 bases). Germline V lookup: CDR1 MDHEN, CDR2 SYDVKM. The CDR3 runs to 16 residues. The V end was cut by 5 bases, the J end by 0 bases, with 14 bases between. CDR3: CASSLRTASSYNEQFF. Here the CDR3 DNA reads TGTGCCAGCAGTCTACGGACAGCAAGCTCCTACAATGAGCAGTTCTTC. Complete variable domain (other parts from reference TRBV28 and TRBJ2-1): DVKVTQSSRYLVKRTGEKVFLECVQDMDHENMFWYRQDPGLGLRLIYFSYDVKMKEKGDIPEGYSVSREKKERFSLILESASTNQTSMYLCASSLRTASSYNEQFFGPGTRLTVL.

The V and J genes are TRBV18 and TRBJ1-2; maybe TRBD1 (6 bases). Trimming took 1 base from V and 4 from J, leaving 13 bases between them. CDR3 length: 15 residues. CDR1 is KGHSH and CDR2 is LQKENI in the germline V gene. CDR3 nucleotides: TGTGCCAGCTCACCACTAGAGACAGGCGTCTATGGCTACACCTTC. It translates to CASSPLETGVYGYTF.

This chain connects TRBV7-2 to TRBJ2-7; D ambiguous. Deletions cut 1 base from V and 3 bases from J, with 4 bases between. Looked up from germline, CDR1 is SGHTA and CDR2 is FQGNSA. CDR3 length: 12 residues. CDR3: CASSLGFYEQYF. The CDR3 DNA is TGTGCCAGCAGCTTAGGATTCTACGAGCAGTACTTC.

The V gene is TRBV7-2, the J gene TRBJ1-2; a possible D gene is TRBD1 (5 bases). Trimming stripped 2 bases from V and 4 bases from J, with 8 bases between. Per the germline V gene, CDR1 is SGHTA and CDR2 is FQGNSA. There are 13 residues in the CDR3. The CDR3 sequence: CASSLSGVYGYTF. For the CDR3, the DNA is TGTGCCAGCAGCTTATCGGGGGTCTATGGCTACACCTTC.

The V and J genes are TRBV7-2 and TRBJ2-5; D not resolved. The CDR3 consists of 15 residues. The germline V gene has CDR1 SGHTA and CDR2 FQGNSA. Deletions cut 1 base from V and 5 bases from J, with 14 bases between. The CDR3 reads CASSLDPHHLETQYF. CDR3 DNA: TGTGCCAGCAGCTTAGATCCTCATCACCTGGAGACCCAGTACTTC.

The chain employs TRBV5-1 and TRBJ1-3; no firm D call. Germline V lookup: CDR1 SGHRS, CDR2 YFSETQ. This CDR3 comprises 16 residues. V gave up 4 bases and J gave up 0 bases, with 14 bases separating them. The CDR3 DNA reads TGCGCCAGCAGCCCCCAGCCGACGGACTCTGGAAACACCATATATTTT. This codes for CASSPQPTDSGNTIYF.

This chain links TRBV27 with TRBJ1-6; TRBD1 is a possible D gene (5 bases). Germline V gene sequence: CDR1 MNHEY, CDR2 SMNVEV (reference sequence). V dropped 3 bases and J dropped 5 bases, with 11 bases sitting between them. The CDR3 runs 15 residues. The CDR3 here is CASSFQGLHNSPLHF. CDR3 nucleotide sequence: TGTGCCAGCAGTTTTCAGGGATTGCATAATTCACCCCTCCACTTT.

This clone came up once. The chain joins TRBV6-6 to TRBJ1-1; D perhaps matches TRBD1 (5 bases). Looked up from germline, CDR1 is MNHNY and CDR2 is SVGAGI (reference sequence). V lost 7 bases and J lost 1, with 13 bases in between. The CDR3 is 14 amino acids. This CDR3 reads CASISGGRNTEAFF. The CDR3 coding sequence is TGTGCCAGCATATCTGGGGGGAGGAACACTGAAGCTTTCTTT.

The chain uses TRBV7-2 and TRBJ2-5, with 9 bases fitting TRBD2. Germline V gives CDR1 SGHTA, CDR2 FQGNSA. The CDR3 spans 16 residues. J gave up 5 bases and V 1 base, and 8 bases lay outside the gene matches. The CDR3 DNA sequence: TGTGCCAGCAGCTTAGGGGGGACTAGCCGGAGGGAGACCCAGTACTTC. As protein: CASSLGGTSRRETQYF.